The next 18 T cell receptor beta chains were all read from a single sample in a study of blood T cell repertoires in COVID-19. The method was immunoSEQ multiplex PCR; TCRdb's version includes in-frame clones alone and lacks a portion of them. The sample records approximately 210,000 clones, approximately 84% being singletons. The sample taken for sequencing was peripheral blood. These receptors all stem from a woman aged 45-60 years with active or convalescent COVID-19.

CDR3 protein: CASSASTGGNEKLFF. CDR3 DNA: TGCGCCAGCAGCGCGTCGACAGGGGGAAATGAAAAACTGTTTTTT. This chain links TRBV5-1 with TRBJ1-4, with 9 bases identical to TRBD1. This CDR3 has 15 residues. V trimming: 4 bases; J trimming: 5 bases; junction bases outside the gene matches: 6. The germline V gene encodes CDR1 SGHRS and CDR2 YFSETQ. The whole variable domain, remainder taken from reference TRBV5-1 and TRBJ1-4, is KAGVTQTPRYLIKTRGQQVTLSCSPISGHRSVSWYQQTPGQGLQFLFEYFSETQRNKGNFPGRFSGRQFSNSRSEMNVSTLELGDSALYLCASSASTGGNEKLFFGSGTQLSVL.

This chain connects TRBV15 to TRBJ2-3; D call uncertain. The CDR3 consists of 16 residues. Per germline, CDR1 LNHNV and CDR2 YYDKDF (reference sequence). Trimming cost V 1 base and J 0 bases, with 11 bases left between them. The chain's CDR3 is CATSRGARTSTDTQYF. For the CDR3, the DNA is TGTGCCACCAGCAGAGGGGCCCGAACTAGCACAGATACGCAGTATTTT.

This clone occurred a few times. The V gene is TRBV28, the J gene TRBJ1-5, with a weak D call TRBD1 (5 bases). This CDR3 region has 15 residues. Trimming removed 6 bases from V and 6 bases from J, with 18 bases in between. CDR1 and CDR2 (germline): MDHEN, SYDVKM. The CDR3 protein is CASSAGRIGTQPQHF. CDR3 nucleotide sequence: TGTGCCAGCAGCGCCGGGAGGATTGGGACTCAGCCCCAGCATTTT.

V gene TRBV11-2 combines with J gene TRBJ2-3; a possible D gene is TRBD2 (7 bases). The CDR3 sequence is 14 residues long. Trimming took 8 bases from V and 4 from J, leaving 16 bases between them. Germline lookup yields CDR1 SGHAT and CDR2 FQNNGV. CDR3 nucleotide sequence: TGTGCCAGCGCCACTAGGGGGGGGGCAGATACGCAGTATTTT. It encodes CASATRGGADTQYF.

This clone has only a few counts. The chain links TRBV5-1 to TRBJ2-5, with 8 positions matching TRBD1. The CDR3 covers 13 residues. The V segment lost 3 bases and the J segment 2 bases; nucleotides outside the gene matches: 0. CDR1 is SGHRS and CDR2 is YFSETQ in the germline V gene. The CDR3 spells CASSWDRQETQYF. DNA of the CDR3: TGCGCCAGCAGCTGGGACAGGCAAGAGACCCAGTACTTC.

There are a few counts of this clone. The chain recombines TRBV27 with TRBJ1-5; 7 bases map to TRBD1. Germline V gene data show CDR1 as MNHEY and CDR2 as SMNVEV (reference sequence). Unmatched junction bases numbered 4, after V lost 3 bases and J lost 2 bases. This CDR3 has 15 amino acids. DNA for the CDR3: TGTGCCAGCAGTTTTCAAACAGGGGGCAATCAGCCCCAGCATTTT. It encodes CASSFQTGGNQPQHF.

The gene calls are TRBV28 and TRBJ2-4; D gene unclear. CDR3 length: 15 residues. Germline CDR1 MDHEN, CDR2 SYDVKM. Trimming pared 2 bases from V and 0 bases from J, leaving 8 bases between. CDR3 DNA sequence: TGTGCCAGCAGTTTAGAGTCTCTAGCCAAAAACATTCAGTACTTC. Its protein is CASSLESLAKNIQYF.

The chain combines TRBV6-5 with TRBJ2-7; TRBD2 might be the D (6 bases). Trimming cost V 6 bases and J 4 bases, with 16 bases left between them. Germline values: CDR1 MNHEY, CDR2 SVGAGI. The CDR3 is 14 residues long. CDR3 residues: CASRTPRGLYEQYF. CDR3 bases: TGTGCCAGCAGAACCCCGCGGGGCCTATACGAGCAGTACTTC.

This clone appeared once. The same CDR3 arises from other DNA sequences in this sample as well. The chain couples TRBV10-3 to TRBJ1-2; no reliable D call. Germline assignment: CDR1 ENHRY and CDR2 SYGVKD. Between the trimmed V and J ends, which lost 4 bases and 8 bases, there was a span of 8 bases. The CDR3 loop spans 11 amino acids. The CDR3 is CAISGGQGYTF. DNA of the CDR3: TGTGCCATCAGTGGAGGGCAGGGCTACACCTTC.

The V call is TRBV2, the J call TRBJ1-1, with a weak D call TRBD1 (5 bases). This CDR3 contains 14 residues. The germline gives CDR1 SNHLY, CDR2 FYNNEI. Deletions cut 3 bases from V and 1 base from J, with 9 bases between. CDR3 sequence reads: CASSDWGGNTEAFF. CDR3 nucleotide sequence: TGTGCCAGCAGTGATTGGGGGGGGAACACTGAAGCTTTCTTT.

The rearrangement joins TRBV15 to TRBJ2-4; the match to TRBD2 covers 7 bases. V lost 0 bases and J lost 2; bases outside the gene matches: 4. Germline assignment: CDR1 LNHNV and CDR2 YYDKDF (reference sequence). The CDR3 covers 16 residues. CDR3 DNA sequence: TGTGCCACCAGCAGAGAGCGGGGGTTCTCCAAAAACATTCAGTACTTC. Its protein is CATSRERGFSKNIQYF. The complete variable domain, with remaining parts taken from reference TRBV15 and TRBJ2-4, reads DAMVIQNPRYQVTQFGKPVTLSCSQTLNHNVMYWYQQKSSQAPKLLFHYYDKDFNNEADTPDNFQSRRPNTSFCFLDIRSPGLGDTAMYLCATSRERGFSKNIQYFGAGTRLSVL.

This chain links TRBV28 with TRBJ1-4, with 10 bases aligning to TRBD1. The CDR3 contains 14 residues. V shed 6 bases, J shed 16 bases, and the junction held 14 bases outside the gene matches. CDR1 is MDHEN and CDR2 is SYDVKM in the germline V gene. CDR3 residues: CASSVPGRDRGKFF. CDR3 in DNA: TGTGCCAGCAGCGTGCCCGGCCGGGACAGGGGAAAGTTTTTT.

The rearrangement uses TRBV7-9 and TRBJ2-3; no definite D call. The CDR3 totals 13 residues. Per germline, CDR1 SEHNR and CDR2 FQNEAQ (reference sequence). The V and J ends lost 1 base and 5 bases respectively, with 7 bases between them. CDR3 protein: CASSLERGDTQYF. Written as DNA, the CDR3 is TGTGCCAGCAGCTTAGAGAGAGGAGATACGCAGTATTTT.

V usage is TRBV19 and J usage is TRBJ1-2; 7 bases line up with TRBD1. V shed 7 bases, J shed 3 bases, and the junction held 8 bases outside the gene matches. The CDR3 is 14 amino acids. Looked up from germline, CDR1 is LNHDA and CDR2 is SQIVND (reference sequence). The DNA for the CDR3 is TGTGCCAGTACCCCGGGACAGAAGTACTATGGCTACACCTTC. Its translation is CASTPGQKYYGYTF.

The chain carries TRBV29-1 and TRBJ1-1; D is ambiguous. The germline CDR1 and CDR2 sequences are SQVTM and ANQGSEA. V was shortened by 4 bases and J by 3 bases, with 15 bases between the two germline ends. This CDR3 region has 14 residues. The CDR3 protein is CSVGTRTGHTEAFF. In DNA form, the CDR3 reads TGCAGCGTTGGGACTCGTACCGGCCACACTGAAGCTTTCTTT.

The chain links TRBV4-1 to TRBJ2-1; D might be TRBD2 (5 bases). The V end was cut by 1 base, the J end by 2 bases, with 6 bases between. The germline CDR1 and CDR2 sequences are MGHRA and YSYEKL. The CDR3 extends over 14 amino acids. CDR3 sequence reads: CASSQAGTYNEQFF. The CDR3 DNA reads as TGCGCCAGCAGCCAAGCGGGAACCTACAATGAGCAGTTCTTC.

The chain has TRBV28 and TRBJ1-2; 12 nucleotides agree with TRBD1. This CDR3 is 17 amino acids long. The ends lost 3 bases at V and 7 bases at J; junction bases unmatched: 12. Germline CDR1 and CDR2: MDHEN and SYDVKM. The CDR3 region has the DNA TGTGCCAGCAGTTTTTTAATCGTGGGACAGGGGGCGGTTGGCTACACCTTC. Residues: CASSFLIVGQGAVGYTF.

The chain joins TRBV12-3 or TRBV12-4 to TRBJ1-2, with D unresolved. The CDR3 has 12 amino acids. The V gene lost 7 bases and the J gene lost 5 bases, with 11 bases spanning the gap. The CDR3 sequence is CASTAGGYGYTF. The CDR3 DNA reads as TGTGCCAGCACGGCAGGCGGGTATGGCTACACCTTC.